This TCR beta chain is drawn from a study of shared T cell receptors in the human thymus. With 1 base removed from V and 2 bases from J, the gap between germline ends came to 9 bases. Germline CDR1 MNHEY, CDR2 SMNVEV (reference sequence). The CDR3 length is 14 residues. Generated by immunoSEQ multiplex PCR, the TCRdb table keeps only in-frame clones and is missing some. The table shows about 610,000 clones, with around nine tenths occurring only once. This sample also belongs to another study, concerning human thymus T cells.

Sequencing was carried out using thymocytes. The source is a boy under two years old with a congenital heart defect. The chain employs TRBV27 and TRBJ2-7, with D possibly TRBD1 on 5 matching bases. CDR3 bases: TGTGCCAGCAGTTTATGGGGCTATACCTACGAGCAGTACTTC. Protein: CASSLWGYTYEQYF.